This T cell receptor (beta chain) was retrieved from a study of cytomegalovirus exposure and HLA in healthy donors. The CDR3 is 14 residues long. Trimming removed 6 bases from V and 3 bases from J, with 11 bases in between. Germline CDR1 MNHNS, CDR2 SASEGT. In the PCR, 60 Vbeta and 13 Jbeta primers were used. Sequenced by immunoSEQ multiplex PCR; TCRdb stores in-frame clones only, minus some. The top ten clones hold about 1.9% of a sample with fewer than 200,000 clones, more than 80% of them seen once. Nominally healthy donors provided the samples, though records likely missed some immune exposures. A word on this clone: Its antigen remains unidentified.

Study results and limitations: A further, later analysis showed that HLA-associated TCR beta chains (compared with equally common others) were more clonally expanded. In vitro work confirmed that three CMV-associated chains recognize CMV antigens.

Sequencing was performed on PBMCs. J is TRBJ2-2 and V is TRBV6-1; D unresolved. This clonotype was obtained from a young woman in good health and CMV-seronegative. The CDR3 nucleotides read TGTGCCAGCAGAATTGAGAGAGACACCGGGGAGCTGTTTTTT. It is translated as CASRIERDTGELFF.